This entry lists 18 T cell receptor beta chains sequenced from one sample in a study of regulatory T cells in long-lasting Graves disease. This sample's time point: newly diagnosed GD, antithyroid drugs for less than 3 months. Construction of the TCR library relied on RNA isolated from PBMCs. Through Arm-PCR of CDR3 regions and iRepertoire HTBI primers, TCR beta libraries were built. TCRdb independently ran MiXCR on the multiplex PCR reads; one entry per CDR3 protein. The sample carries fewer than 450,000 distinct CDR3 sequences, 15% recorded once. A further study also used this sample, focusing on T cells in Graves' hyperthyroidism and ophthalmopathy.

Sequencing was performed on peripheral blood mononuclear cells (PBMCs), taken at new diagnosis, from a patient treated with antithyroid drugs. These receptors all stem from a woman aged 35 to 49 with Graves disease.

Ten or more counts support this clonotype. The rearrangement joins TRBV11-2 to TRBJ2-3, with 7 nucleotides matching TRBD2. CDR3 length: 15 residues. Germline CDR1 reads SGHAT; CDR2 reads FQNNGV. V gave up 0 bases and J gave up 7 bases; unmatched junction bases: 7. The CDR3 protein is CASSLEGGRGNTQYF. CDR3 sequence (DNA): TGTGCCAGCAGCTTAGAAGGCGGGAGAGGGAATACGCAGTATTTT.

This clonotype occurred many times. This chain joins TRBV28 and TRBJ2-3; D is unclear. Germline CDR1 MDHEN, CDR2 SYDVKM. The CDR3 contains 13 residues. V lost 7 bases, J lost 2 bases, and 10 bases lay in between. The CDR3, as DNA: TGTGCCAGCACCCCTCCATACACAGATACGCAGTATTTT. Translation gives CASTPPYTDTQYF.

V usage is TRBV4-2 and J usage is TRBJ2-5; D uncertain. The ends were cut back, 6 bases at V and 2 bases at J, with 7 bases in the middle. The CDR3 runs 12 residues. Per the germline V gene, CDR1 is LGHNA and CDR2 is YNFKEQ. CDR3 protein: CASSKPQETQYF. CDR3 DNA: TGTGCCAGCAGTAAGCCTCAAGAGACCCAGTACTTC.

This clonotype was picked up many times. The V call is TRBV11-3, the J call TRBJ2-1; TRBD2 matches at 7 bases. Looked up from germline, CDR1 is SGHNT and CDR2 is YENEEA. The V segment lost 6 bases and the J segment 10 bases; nucleotides outside the gene matches: 18. The CDR3 has 16 amino acids. CDR3 coding DNA: TGTGCCAGCAGTCCCTCATTTGGGGCGGGAGTGGAGGAGCAGTTCTTC. Translating gives CASSPSFGAGVEEQFF.

This clonotype was counted a single time. At one of its ends the junction is not consistent with the germline gene, which may arise from a read error. The rearrangement links TRBV28 to TRBJ2-7, with D tentatively TRBD1 (5 bases). The CDR3 spans 14 residues. CDR1 is MDHEN and CDR2 is SYDVKM in the germline V gene. CDR3 in amino acids: CASNLNQGSYEQYF. The CDR3 nucleotides are TGTGCCAGCAATTTAAACCAGGGCTCCTACGAGCAGTACTTC.

This rearrangement joins TRBV5-6 to TRBJ2-7, with 10 bases matching TRBD1. From germline, CDR1 is SGHDT and CDR2 YYEEEE. The CDR3 has 15 residues. The V gene end was trimmed by 4 bases and the J gene end by 4 bases; junction bases not matched to a gene: 8. The CDR3 region has the DNA TGTGCCAGCAGCGCCGGGACAGGGGCCCCTTACGAGCAGTACTTC. Protein: CASSAGTGAPYEQYF.

This clonotype was seen ten or more times. The J gene is TRBJ2-2, the V gene TRBV6-1, with D tentatively TRBD1 (6 bases). The CDR3 length is 16 residues. Looked up from germline, CDR1 is MNHNS and CDR2 is SASEGT. Trimming cost V 1 base and J 4 bases, with 13 bases left between them. CDR3 region: CASSEGPGVFTGELFF. The CDR3 coding sequence is TGTGCCAGCAGTGAAGGCCCAGGGGTATTCACCGGGGAGCTGTTTTTT.

This clonotype was recorded many times. The chain has TRBV12-5 and TRBJ2-1, with 11 bases aligning to TRBD2. Trimming cost V 2 bases and J 7 bases; bases outside gene matches: 4. Germline assignment: CDR1 LGHNT and CDR2 FRNRAP. The CDR3 has 15 residues. CDR3 loop: CASGLIAGGPNEQFF. CDR3 DNA: TGTGCTAGTGGTTTGATAGCGGGAGGGCCGAATGAGCAGTTCTTC.

This clonotype has ten or more counts. The chain couples TRBV28 to TRBJ1-3; D may be TRBD1 (5 bases). Germline loops: CDR1 MDHEN, CDR2 SYDVKM. Trimming cost V 6 bases and J 10 bases, with 10 bases left between them. CDR3 length: 11 amino acids. The CDR3, as DNA: TGTGCCAGCAGCTTGGGGGATACCATATATTTT. As protein: CASSLGDTIYF.

This clonotype was observed many times. The chain carries TRBV18 and TRBJ2-7; maybe TRBD2 (5 bases). CDR3 length: 14 amino acids. The germline V and J ends were trimmed by 2 bases and 3 bases, with 11 bases remaining between them. Germline CDR1 is KGHSH and CDR2 is LQKENI. DNA for the CDR3: TGTGCCAGCTCACCAAAAGAAGGAGGCTACGAGCAGTACTTC. It encodes CASSPKEGGYEQYF.

With respect to this clonotype: Just one base apart from a much larger clone, this may be a read error. The V gene is TRBV2, the J gene TRBJ1-5; D is unclear. Germline values: CDR1 SNHLY, CDR2 FYNNEI. V was pared by 8 bases and J by 4 bases, with 9 bases between. CDR3 size: 12 residues. The CDR3: CASGRSNQPQHF. The CDR3, as DNA: TGTGCCAGCGGTAGGTCTAATCAGCCCCAGCATTTT.

This rearrangement joins TRBV19 to TRBJ1-6; D is unclear. The germline gives CDR1 LNHDA, CDR2 SQIVND (reference sequence). This CDR3 is 15 amino acids long. V lost 3 bases, J lost 10 bases, and 16 bases lay in between. CDR3 region: CASSMGNALNSPLHF. CDR3 coding DNA: TGTGCCAGTAGTATGGGTAACGCGTTGAACTCACCCCTCCACTTT.

The sample holds many counts of this clonotype. The chain uses TRBV7-9 and TRBJ2-7; D is perhaps TRBD1 (6 bases). This CDR3 region has 9 residues. CDR1 is SEHNR, CDR2 FQNEAQ, per germline (reference sequence). CDR3 sequence (DNA): TGTGCATCAGGGGTTGGGCAGTACTTC. Protein: CASGVGQYF.

In this sample, this clonotype turned up many times. The rearrangement joins TRBV29-1 to TRBJ2-2; no definite D call. Looked up from germline, CDR1 is SQVTM and CDR2 is ANQGSEA. This CDR3 contains 13 residues. Trimming removed 3 bases from V and 1 base from J, with 6 bases in between. CDR3 sequence: CSVDIGNTGELFF. The CDR3 DNA reads TGCAGCGTTGATATAGGGAACACCGGGGAGCTGTTTTTT.

The chain links TRBV2 to TRBJ1-1; 8 nucleotides match TRBD1. This CDR3 comprises 14 residues. The germline CDR1 and CDR2 sequences are SNHLY and FYNNEI. Germline trimming cut 6 bases from V and 4 bases from J; bases unmatched to any gene: 7. Here the CDR3 DNA reads TGTGCCAGCAGGGCAGGGGGCTCGCTCACTGAAGCTTTCTTT. It translates to CASRAGGSLTEAFF.

This clonotype has a handful of counts. The J gene is TRBJ2-1, the V gene TRBV9; TRBD2 matches at 8 bases. V dropped 4 bases and J dropped 3; count of bases not matched to a gene: 3. CDR1 and CDR2 from the germline V gene are SGDLS and YYNGEE. The CDR3 extends over 14 amino acids. The CDR3 spells CASSREGDYNEQFF. The CDR3, as DNA: TGTGCCAGCAGCCGGGAGGGAGACTACAATGAGCAGTTCTTC.

The chain carries TRBV20-1 and TRBJ2-7, with 10 positions matching TRBD2. J was trimmed by 7 bases and V by 0 bases; bases with no gene match: 9. CDR1 DFQATT and CDR2 SNEGSKA come from the germline V gene (reference sequence). The CDR3 is made up of 15 amino acids. The CDR3: CSARDHSGRPWEQYF. The DNA of the CDR3 is TGCAGTGCTAGAGATCATAGCGGGAGGCCCTGGGAGCAGTACTTC.

This clonotype was picked up many times. CDR3 nucleotide sequence: TGTGCCAGCAGCCAAGGGAACGGCGGTACGCAGTATTTT. Amino acid sequence: CASSQGNGGTQYF. This chain links TRBV3-1 with TRBJ2-3; no definite D call. V lost 1 base and J lost 8, with 10 bases in between. The germline V gene has CDR1 LGHDT and CDR2 YNNKEL (reference sequence). The CDR3 is 13 amino acids.